The rows below give T cell receptor beta chains drawn from one sample of a study of cytomegalovirus exposure and HLA in healthy donors. The assay was immunoSEQ multiplex PCR, and TCRdb's table has in-frame clones only and misses some. The sample has around 150,000 clones; 70% to 90% are singletons. Material: PBMCs. Receptors originate from a woman in her late teens or twenties in good health and CMV-seropositive. The CDR3 runs from the conserved cysteine through the conserved F or W. D genes are given only for firm matches. The size field is filled for only some rows; it gives once, few, many or a size class.

cdr3_length,v_call,d_call,j_call,clone_size,cdr3_aa,cdr3_nt
11,TRBV30,-,TRBJ2-7,-,CAWRRAYEQYF,TGTGCCTGGAGGCGAGCGTACGAGCAGTACTTC
14,TRBV10-1,-,TRBJ1-2,-,CASRAGDGEDGYTF,TGCGCCAGCAGAGCCGGGGACGGGGAGGACGGCTACACCTTC
19,TRBV13,TRBD1,TRBJ2-6,few,CASSLSGTGHSSGANVLTF,TGTGCCAGCAGCTTATCCGGGACAGGGCATTCATCTGGGGCCAACGTCCTGACTTTC
15,TRBV5-1,-,TRBJ1-5,-,CASSLMAAEGQPQHF,TGCGCCAGCAGCTTGATGGCGGCAGAGGGTCAGCCCCAGCATTTT
14,TRBV9,-,TRBJ2-7,-,CASSLGTGTYEQYF,TGTGCCAGCAGCCTCGGGACTGGAACCTACGAGCAGTACTTC
16,TRBV6-1,-,TRBJ2-1,-,CASSEAQGPSYNEQFF,TGTGCCAGCAGTGAAGCGCAGGGGCCATCCTACAATGAGCAGTTCTTC
15,TRBV5-1,-,TRBJ1-1,-,CASSLGRAMNTEAFF,TGCGCCAGCAGCTTGGGCAGGGCGATGAACACTGAAGCTTTCTTT
18,TRBV18,TRBD1,TRBJ2-2,-,CASSPGTGDRRSTGELFF,TGTGCCAGCTCACCAGGGACAGGGGACCGGCGGAGCACCGGGGAGCTGTTTTTT
14,TRBV5-4,-,TRBJ1-6,-,CASRTDIGNSPLHF,TGTGCCAGCAGGACGGACATTGGTAATTCACCCCTCCACTTT
15,TRBV7-9,TRBD1,TRBJ1-6,-,CASSQGTGFNSPLHF,TGTGCCAGCAGCCAAGGGACAGGGTTCAATTCACCCCTCCACTTT
12,TRBV27,TRBD1,TRBJ1-2,-,CASGGGNYGYTF,TGTGCTTCAGGGGGCGGCAACTATGGCTACACCTTC
16,TRBV5-1,TRBD2,TRBJ2-7,-,CASSSELAGGHYEQYF,TGCGCCAGCAGCTCCGAACTAGCGGGGGGGCACTACGAGCAGTACTTC
16,TRBV28,-,TRBJ1-6,-,CASSLGGLSYNSPLHF,TGTGCCAGCAGTTTAGGCGGCCTCTCCTATAATTCACCCCTCCACTTT
15,TRBV5-1,TRBD2,TRBJ2-3,-,CASSFGAGRRDTQYF,TGCGCCAGCAGCTTTGGAGCGGGGAGGAGAGATACGCAGTATTTT
14,TRBV7-9,TRBD1,TRBJ1-3,-,CASWIRDRENTIYF,TGTGCCAGCTGGATCCGGGACAGGGAGAACACCATATATTTT
14,TRBV7-9,-,TRBJ2-7,-,CASSLAYTNYEQYF,TGTGCCAGCAGCTTAGCGTACACCAACTACGAGCAGTACTTC
14,TRBV18,-,TRBJ2-3,-,CASSPSASTDTQYF,TGTGCCAGCTCACCGAGTGCTAGCACAGATACGCAGTATTTT
14,TRBV5-1,-,TRBJ1-6,-,CASSPGTYPSPLHF,TGCGCCAGCAGCCCCGGGACATACCCTTCACCCCTCCACTTT
12,TRBV6-5,-,TRBJ2-2,-,CASNPTSGELFF,TGTGCCAGCAACCCCACCAGCGGGGAGCTGTTTTTT
13,TRBV10-3,TRBD2,TRBJ2-5,-,CAIGASGQETQYF,TGTGCCATCGGGGCTAGCGGACAAGAGACCCAGTACTTC
13,TRBV4-1,-,TRBJ1-4,-,CASSQVPLEKLFF,TGCGCCAGCAGCCAAGTCCCACTTGAAAAACTGTTTTTT
13,TRBV6-1,TRBD1,TRBJ1-1,-,CASTPTGGIEAFF,TGTGCCAGCACCCCGACAGGGGGAATTGAAGCTTTCTTT
15,TRBV18,TRBD1,TRBJ2-2,-,CASSPDRAKAGELFF,TGTGCCAGCTCACCGGACAGGGCCAAGGCCGGGGAGCTGTTTTTT
15,TRBV4-2,-,TRBJ1-6,-,CASSQGGEGRSPLHF,TGTGCCAGCAGCCAAGGGGGGGAGGGGAGATCACCCCTCCACTTT
16,TRBV13,TRBD2,TRBJ2-3,-,CASSLGGTLRVDTQYF,TGTGCCAGCAGCCTCGGGGGGACCTTGCGTGTCGATACGCAGTATTTT
15,TRBV7-3,TRBD2,TRBJ2-7,-,CASRQAGTSAYEQYF,TGTGCCAGCAGGCAAGCCGGGACTAGCGCTTACGAGCAGTACTTC
17,TRBV9,TRBD1,TRBJ2-5,-,CASSVAVGGTAQETQYF,TGTGCCAGCAGCGTAGCTGTCGGTGGGACAGCCCAAGAGACCCAGTACTTC
16,TRBV6-1,TRBD2,TRBJ2-7,-,CASSEEILAGVLEQYF,TGTGCCAGCAGTGAAGAAATCCTAGCGGGCGTCCTCGAGCAGTACTTC
15,TRBV7-3,-,TRBJ2-3,-,CASSSSGSAADTQYF,TGTGCCAGCAGCTCCTCGGGGAGCGCCGCAGATACGCAGTATTTT
17,TRBV27,TRBD2,TRBJ2-6,-,CASSLFAGVAGANVLTF,TGTGCCAGCAGTTTATTTGCGGGGGTAGCTGGGGCCAACGTCCTGACTTTC
13,TRBV10-2,-,TRBJ2-3,-,CASRNRATDTQYF,TGCGCCAGCAGAAACAGGGCGACAGATACGCAGTATTTT